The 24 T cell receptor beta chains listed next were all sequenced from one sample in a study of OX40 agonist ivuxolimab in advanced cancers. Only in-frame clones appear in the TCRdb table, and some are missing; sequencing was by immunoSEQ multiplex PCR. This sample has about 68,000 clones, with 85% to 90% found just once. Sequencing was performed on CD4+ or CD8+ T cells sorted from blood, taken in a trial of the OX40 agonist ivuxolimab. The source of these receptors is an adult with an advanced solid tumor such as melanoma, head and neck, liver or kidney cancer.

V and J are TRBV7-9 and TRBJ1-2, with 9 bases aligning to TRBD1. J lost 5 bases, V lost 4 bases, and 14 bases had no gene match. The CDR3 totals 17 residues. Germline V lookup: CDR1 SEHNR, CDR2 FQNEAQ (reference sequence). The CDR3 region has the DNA TGTGCCAGCAGCTCTAACCTCCGGACAGGGGTCCCTTATGGCTACACCTTC. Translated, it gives CASSSNLRTGVPYGYTF.

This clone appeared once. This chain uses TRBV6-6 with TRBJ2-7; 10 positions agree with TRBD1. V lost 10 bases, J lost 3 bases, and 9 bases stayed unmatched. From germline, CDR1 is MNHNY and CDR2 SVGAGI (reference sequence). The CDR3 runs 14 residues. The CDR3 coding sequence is TGTGCCACCGCGGTGGGGGACAGGGGCTACGAGCAGTACTTC. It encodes CATAVGDRGYEQYF.

DNA of the CDR3: TGTGCCAGCAGTTTTCTGCAGGGAGCAACTAATGAAAAACTGTTTTTT. It translates to CASSFLQGATNEKLFF. The chain joins TRBV28 to TRBJ1-4, with TRBD1 as a possible D gene (5 bases). V gave up 3 bases and J gave up 0 bases, with 11 bases separating them. This CDR3 spans 16 amino acids. Germline loops: CDR1 MDHEN, CDR2 SYDVKM.

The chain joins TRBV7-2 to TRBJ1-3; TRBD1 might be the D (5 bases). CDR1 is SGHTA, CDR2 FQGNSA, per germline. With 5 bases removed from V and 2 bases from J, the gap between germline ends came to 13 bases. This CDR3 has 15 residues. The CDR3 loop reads CASSRLGGTGNTIYF. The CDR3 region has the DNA TGTGCCAGCAGCCGACTGGGGGGGACTGGAAACACCATATATTTT.

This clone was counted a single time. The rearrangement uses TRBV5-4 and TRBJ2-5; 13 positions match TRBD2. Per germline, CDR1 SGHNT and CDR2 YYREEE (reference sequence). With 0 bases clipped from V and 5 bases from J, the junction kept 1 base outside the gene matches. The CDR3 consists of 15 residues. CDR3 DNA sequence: TGTGCCAGCAGCTTGGTGGGACTAGCGGGGGAGACCCAGTACTTC. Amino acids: CASSLVGLAGETQYF.

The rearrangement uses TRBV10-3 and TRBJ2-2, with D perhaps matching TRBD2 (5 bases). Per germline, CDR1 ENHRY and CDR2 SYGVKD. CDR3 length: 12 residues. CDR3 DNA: TGTGCTATCGGAGAGGGAGCCGGGGAGCTGTTTTTT. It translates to CAIGEGAGELFF.

The CDR3 DNA reads TGTGCCAGCAGCTTAGCGGGACAGATTGGCTATGGCTACACCTTC. Residues: CASSLAGQIGYGYTF. The chain is built from TRBV11-2 and TRBJ1-2, with TRBD1 matching 7 bases. The CDR3 sequence is 15 residues long. V shed 1 base and J 4 bases; nucleotides not matched to a gene: 6. In germline, CDR1 is SGHAT, CDR2 FQNNGV. The variable domain in full, completed from reference TRBV11-2 and TRBJ1-2, reads EAGVAQSPRYKIIEKRQSVAFWCNPISGHATLYWYQQILGQGPKLLIQFQNNGVVDDSQLPKDRFSAERLKGVDSTLKIQPAKLEDSAVYLCASSLAGQIGYGYTFGSGTRLTVV.

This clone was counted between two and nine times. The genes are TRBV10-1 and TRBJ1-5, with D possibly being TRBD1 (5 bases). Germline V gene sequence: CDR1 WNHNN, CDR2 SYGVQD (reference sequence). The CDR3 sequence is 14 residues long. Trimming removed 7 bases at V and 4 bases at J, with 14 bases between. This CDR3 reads CASTTTESNQPQHF. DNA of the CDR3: TGCGCCAGCACCACGACAGAAAGTAATCAGCCCCAGCATTTT.

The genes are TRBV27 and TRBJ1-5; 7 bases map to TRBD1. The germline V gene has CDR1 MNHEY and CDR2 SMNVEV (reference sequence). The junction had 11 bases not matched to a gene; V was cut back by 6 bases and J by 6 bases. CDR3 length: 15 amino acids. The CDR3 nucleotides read TGTGCCAGCAGCTTAGGATCAGGGGGTCGTCAGCCCCAGCATTTT. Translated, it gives CASSLGSGGRQPQHF.

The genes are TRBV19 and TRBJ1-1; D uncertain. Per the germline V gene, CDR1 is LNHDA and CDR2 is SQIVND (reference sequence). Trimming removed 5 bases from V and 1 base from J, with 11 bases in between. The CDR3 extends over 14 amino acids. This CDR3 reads CASSPRAGNTEAFF. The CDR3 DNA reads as TGTGCCAGTAGTCCACGGGCCGGGAACACTGAAGCTTTCTTT.

CDR3 protein: CASSTQGNSPLHF. The CDR3 DNA is TGTGCCAGCAGTACACAGGGAAACTCACCCCTCCACTTT. V usage is TRBV6-6 and J usage is TRBJ1-6; tentatively, D is TRBD1 (6 bases). Trimming left V 5 bases short and J 10 bases short, with 12 bases between. Per the germline V gene, CDR1 is MNHNY and CDR2 is SVGAGI (reference sequence). CDR3 length: 13 residues.

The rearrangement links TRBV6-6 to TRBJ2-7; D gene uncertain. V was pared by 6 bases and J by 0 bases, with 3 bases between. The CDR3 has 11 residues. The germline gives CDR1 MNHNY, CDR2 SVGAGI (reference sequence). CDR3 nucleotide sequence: TGTGCCAGCAGAAACTCCTACGAGCAGTACTTC. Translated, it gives CASRNSYEQYF.

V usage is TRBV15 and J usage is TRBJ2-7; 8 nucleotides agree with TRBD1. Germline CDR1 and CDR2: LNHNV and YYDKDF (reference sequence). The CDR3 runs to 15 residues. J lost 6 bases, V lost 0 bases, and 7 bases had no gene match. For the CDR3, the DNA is TGTGCCACCAGCAGAGATCAGCAGGGGGCTTCCGAGCAGTACTTC. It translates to CATSRDQQGASEQYF.

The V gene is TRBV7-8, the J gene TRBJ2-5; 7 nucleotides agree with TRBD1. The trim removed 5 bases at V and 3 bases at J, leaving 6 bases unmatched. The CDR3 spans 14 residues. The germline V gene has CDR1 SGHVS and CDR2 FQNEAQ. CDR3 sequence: CASSLQTGEETQYF. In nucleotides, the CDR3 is TGTGCCAGCAGCCTTCAAACAGGGGAAGAGACCCAGTACTTC.

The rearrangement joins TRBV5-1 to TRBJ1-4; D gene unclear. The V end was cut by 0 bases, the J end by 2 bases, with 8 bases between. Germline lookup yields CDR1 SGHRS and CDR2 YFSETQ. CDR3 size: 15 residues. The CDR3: CASSLGASTNEKLFF. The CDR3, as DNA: TGCGCCAGCAGCTTGGGGGCCAGCACTAATGAAAAACTGTTTTTT.

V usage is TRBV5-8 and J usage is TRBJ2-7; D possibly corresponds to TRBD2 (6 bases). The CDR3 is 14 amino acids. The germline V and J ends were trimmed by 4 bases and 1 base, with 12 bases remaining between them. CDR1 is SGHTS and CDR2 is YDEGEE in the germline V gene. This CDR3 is CASSILGGSYEQYF. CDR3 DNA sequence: TGTGCCAGCAGCATCCTCGGGGGATCCTACGAGCAGTACTTC.

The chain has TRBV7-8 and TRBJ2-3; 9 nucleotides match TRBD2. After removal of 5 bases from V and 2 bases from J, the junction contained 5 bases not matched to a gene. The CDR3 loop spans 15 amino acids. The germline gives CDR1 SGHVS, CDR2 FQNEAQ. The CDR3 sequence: CASSLGLANTDTQYF. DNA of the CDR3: TGTGCCAGCAGCCTGGGACTAGCTAACACAGATACGCAGTATTTT.

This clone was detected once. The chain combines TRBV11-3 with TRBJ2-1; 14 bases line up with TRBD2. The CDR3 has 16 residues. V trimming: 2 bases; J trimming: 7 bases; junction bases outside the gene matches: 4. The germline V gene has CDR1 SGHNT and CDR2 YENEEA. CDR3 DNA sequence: TGTGCCAGCAGCTTATCGGGGACTAGCGGGGGAAATGAGCAGTTCTTC. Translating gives CASSLSGTSGGNEQFF.

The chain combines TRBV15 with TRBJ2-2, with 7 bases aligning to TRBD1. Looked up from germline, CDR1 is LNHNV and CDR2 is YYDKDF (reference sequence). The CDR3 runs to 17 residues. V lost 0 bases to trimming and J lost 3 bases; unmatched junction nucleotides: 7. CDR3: CATSRDRRGLDTGELFF. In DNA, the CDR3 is TGTGCCACCAGCAGAGATCGTAGGGGGCTCGACACCGGGGAGCTGTTTTTT.

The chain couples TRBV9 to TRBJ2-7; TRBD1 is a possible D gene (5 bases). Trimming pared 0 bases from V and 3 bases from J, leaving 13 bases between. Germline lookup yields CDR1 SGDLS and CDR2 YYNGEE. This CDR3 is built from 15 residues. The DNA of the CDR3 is TGTGCCAGCAGCGTAGCTGAAGGGGCCCACTACGAGCAGTACTTC. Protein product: CASSVAEGAHYEQYF.

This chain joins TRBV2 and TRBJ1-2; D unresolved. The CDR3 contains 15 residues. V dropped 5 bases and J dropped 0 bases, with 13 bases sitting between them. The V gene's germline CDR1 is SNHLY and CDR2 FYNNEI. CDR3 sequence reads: CASSLTVQANYGYTF. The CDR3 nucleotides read TGTGCCAGCAGTCTGACGGTCCAGGCTAACTATGGCTACACCTTC.

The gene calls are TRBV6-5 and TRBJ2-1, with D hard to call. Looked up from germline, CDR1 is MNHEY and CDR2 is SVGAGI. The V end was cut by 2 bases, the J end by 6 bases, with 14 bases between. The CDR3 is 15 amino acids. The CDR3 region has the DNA TGTGCCAGCAGTTACGACACCGTAACGGGCAATGAGCAGTTCTTC. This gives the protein CASSYDTVTGNEQFF.

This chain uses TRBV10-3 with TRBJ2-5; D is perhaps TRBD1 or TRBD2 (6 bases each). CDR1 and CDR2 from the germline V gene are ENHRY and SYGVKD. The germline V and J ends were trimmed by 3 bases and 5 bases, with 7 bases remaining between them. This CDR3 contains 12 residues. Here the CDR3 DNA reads TGTGCCATCAGTGAAGGGGGGGAGACCCAGTACTTC. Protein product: CAISEGGETQYF.

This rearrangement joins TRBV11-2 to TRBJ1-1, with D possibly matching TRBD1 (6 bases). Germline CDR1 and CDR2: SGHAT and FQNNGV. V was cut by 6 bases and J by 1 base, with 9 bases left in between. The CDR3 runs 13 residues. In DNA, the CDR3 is TGTGCCAGCAGGGGGGGGGCGAACACTGAAGCTTTCTTT. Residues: CASRGGANTEAFF.